This TCR beta chain originates from a study of identifying expanded T cells in peripheral blood. General observations from the study: Technical replicates showed around 1.2 changed clones; approximately two weeks around 15; four weeks 19.

TCRdb's copy holds only in-frame clones and misses some; the assay was immunoSEQ multiplex PCR. The repertoire has about 58,000 clones, more than 70% of them found once; the top ten carry 3.6%. With regard to this clone: Antigen unknown.

The CDR3 covers 15 residues. Per the germline V gene, CDR1 is SGDLS and CDR2 is YYNGEE. Germline trimming cut 4 bases from V and 8 bases from J; bases unmatched to any gene: 11. The V and J genes are TRBV9 and TRBJ1-3, with 8 bases that match TRBD1. The receptor comes from a person between 18 and 75 years old in good health. The sequencing input was blood. The CDR3 loop reads CASSTDLTGEDTIYF. Here the CDR3 DNA reads TGTGCCAGCAGCACCGATTTGACAGGGGAAGACACCATATATTTT.